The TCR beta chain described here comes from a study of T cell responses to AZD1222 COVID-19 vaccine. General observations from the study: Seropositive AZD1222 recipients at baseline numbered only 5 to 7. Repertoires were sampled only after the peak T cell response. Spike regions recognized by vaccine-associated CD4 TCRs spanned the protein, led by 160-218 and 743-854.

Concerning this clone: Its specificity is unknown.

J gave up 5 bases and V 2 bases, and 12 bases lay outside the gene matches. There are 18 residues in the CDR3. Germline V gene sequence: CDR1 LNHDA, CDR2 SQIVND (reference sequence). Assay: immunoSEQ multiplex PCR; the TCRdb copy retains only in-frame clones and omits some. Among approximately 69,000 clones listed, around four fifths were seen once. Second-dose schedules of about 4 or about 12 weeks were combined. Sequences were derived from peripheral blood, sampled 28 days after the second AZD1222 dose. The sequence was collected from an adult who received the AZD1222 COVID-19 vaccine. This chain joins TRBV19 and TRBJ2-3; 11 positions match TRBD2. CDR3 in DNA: TGTGCCAGTAGTATACTGGGGACTAGCGGCGTTATGGGAGATACGCAGTATTTT. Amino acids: CASSILGTSGVMGDTQYF.